This T cell receptor (beta chain) was captured in a study of control samples from healthy donors and cancer patients. The assay was immunoSEQ multiplex PCR, and TCRdb's table has in-frame clones only and misses some. Here the sample spans roughly 59,000 clones, roughly 90% being singletons. This TCR was sampled from a man in his forties or fifties with colorectal cancer. The sample consisted of PBMCs.

DNA for the CDR3: TGTGCCAGCATCCGACTAGTCCAAGAGACCCAGTACTTC. Its protein is CASIRLVQETQYF. This chain uses TRBV2 with TRBJ2-5, with a possible D match to TRBD2 (6 bases). This CDR3 comprises 13 residues. The ends were cut back, 7 bases at V and 1 base at J, with 10 bases in the middle. The germline V gene has CDR1 SNHLY and CDR2 FYNNEI.